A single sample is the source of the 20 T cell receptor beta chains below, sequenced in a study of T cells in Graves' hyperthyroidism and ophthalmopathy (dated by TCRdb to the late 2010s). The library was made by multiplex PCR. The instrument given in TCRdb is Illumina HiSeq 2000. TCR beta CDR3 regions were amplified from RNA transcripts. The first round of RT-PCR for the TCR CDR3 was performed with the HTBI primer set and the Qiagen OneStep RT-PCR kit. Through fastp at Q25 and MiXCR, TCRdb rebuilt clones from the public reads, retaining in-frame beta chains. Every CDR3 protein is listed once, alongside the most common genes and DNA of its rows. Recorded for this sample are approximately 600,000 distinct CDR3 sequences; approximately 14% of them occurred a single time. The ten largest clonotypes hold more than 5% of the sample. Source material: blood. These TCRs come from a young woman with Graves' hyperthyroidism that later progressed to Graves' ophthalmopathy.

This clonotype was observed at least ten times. CDR3: CASSKDRFSYEQYF. CDR3 nucleotide sequence: TGTGCCAGCAGTAAAGACAGATTCTCCTACGAGCAGTACTTC. V and J are TRBV2 and TRBJ2-7, with D possibly being TRBD1 (5 bases). The CDR3 has 14 residues. The germline V gene has CDR1 SNHLY and CDR2 FYNNEI. With 5 bases removed from V and 0 bases from J, the gap between germline ends came to 11 bases.

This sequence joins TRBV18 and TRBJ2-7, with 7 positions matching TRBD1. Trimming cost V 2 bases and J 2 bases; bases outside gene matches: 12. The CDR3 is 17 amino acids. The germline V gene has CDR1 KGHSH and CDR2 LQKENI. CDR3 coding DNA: TGTGCCAGCTCACCATTCGGGAACAGGGGCACCCCCTACGAGCAGTACTTC. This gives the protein CASSPFGNRGTPYEQYF.

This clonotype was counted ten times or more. The CDR3: CASSVGGSNYGYTF. The CDR3 DNA follows: TGTGCCAGCAGCGTAGGGGGGTCTAACTATGGCTACACCTTC. V usage is TRBV9 and J usage is TRBJ1-2; possibly TRBD1 for D (5 bases). Trimming removed 0 bases from V and 0 bases from J, with 6 bases in between. Looked up from germline, CDR1 is SGDLS and CDR2 is YYNGEE. The CDR3 is made up of 14 amino acids.

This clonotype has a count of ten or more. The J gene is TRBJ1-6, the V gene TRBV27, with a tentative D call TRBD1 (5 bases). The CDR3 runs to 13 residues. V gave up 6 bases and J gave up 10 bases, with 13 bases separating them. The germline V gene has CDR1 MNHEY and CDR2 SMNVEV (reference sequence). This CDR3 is CASRERGKSPLHF. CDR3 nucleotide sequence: TGTGCCAGCAGGGAAAGGGGAAAATCACCCCTCCACTTT.

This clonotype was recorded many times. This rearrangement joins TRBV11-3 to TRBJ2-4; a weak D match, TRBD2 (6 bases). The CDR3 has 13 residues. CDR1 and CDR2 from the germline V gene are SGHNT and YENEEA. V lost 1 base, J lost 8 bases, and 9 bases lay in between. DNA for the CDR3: TGTGCCAGCAGCTTAGCGAGGAGGGACATTCAGTACTTC. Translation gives CASSLARRDIQYF.

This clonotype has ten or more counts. CDR3 residues: CASRRGGLVYEQYF. The CDR3 DNA is TGTGCCAGCAGACGTGGGGGGCTTGTATACGAGCAGTACTTC. The rearrangement links TRBV7-2 to TRBJ2-7; D is perhaps TRBD1 or TRBD2 (6 bases each). CDR3 length equals 14 residues. Germline lookup yields CDR1 SGHTA and CDR2 FQGNSA. V lost 6 bases to trimming and J lost 4 bases, with 16 bases between them.

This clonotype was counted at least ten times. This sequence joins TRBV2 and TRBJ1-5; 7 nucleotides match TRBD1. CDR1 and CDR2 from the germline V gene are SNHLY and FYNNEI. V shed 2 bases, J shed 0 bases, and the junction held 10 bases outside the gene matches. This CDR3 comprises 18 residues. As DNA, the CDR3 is TGTGCCAGCAGTGAATTGAAAGGGGGCATGAATAGCAATCAGCCCCAGCATTTT. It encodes CASSELKGGMNSNQPQHF.

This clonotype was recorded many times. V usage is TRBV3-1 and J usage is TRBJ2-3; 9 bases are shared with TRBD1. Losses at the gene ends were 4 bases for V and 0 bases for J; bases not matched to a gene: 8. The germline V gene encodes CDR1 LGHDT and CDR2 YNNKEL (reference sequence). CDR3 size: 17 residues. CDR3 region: CASSRAGTGTSTDTQYF. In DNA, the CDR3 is TGTGCCAGCAGCCGCGCCGGGACAGGGACTAGCACAGATACGCAGTATTTT.

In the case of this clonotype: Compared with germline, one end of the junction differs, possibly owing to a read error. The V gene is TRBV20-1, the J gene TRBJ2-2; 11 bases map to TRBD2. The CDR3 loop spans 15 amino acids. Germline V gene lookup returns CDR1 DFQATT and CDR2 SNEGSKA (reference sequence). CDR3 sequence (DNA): TGCAGTGCCAAACTTGGACTAGCGGGCGCCGGGGAGCTATTTTTT. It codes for CSAKLGLAGAGELFF.

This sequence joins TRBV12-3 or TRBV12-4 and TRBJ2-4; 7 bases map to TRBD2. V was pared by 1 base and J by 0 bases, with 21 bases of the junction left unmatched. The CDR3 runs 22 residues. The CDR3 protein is CASSLEIPRLAKIPLAKNIQYF. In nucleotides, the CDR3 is TGTGCCAGCAGTTTAGAAATCCCCAGACTAGCCAAAATTCCCCTAGCCAAAAACATTCAGTACTTC.

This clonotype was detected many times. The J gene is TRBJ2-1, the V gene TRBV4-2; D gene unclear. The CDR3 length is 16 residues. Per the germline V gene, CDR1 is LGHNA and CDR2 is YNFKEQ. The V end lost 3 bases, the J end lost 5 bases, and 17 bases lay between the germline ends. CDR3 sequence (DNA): TGTGCCAGCAGCCATCTCCGAGGCGGCTGGAACAATGAGCAGTTCTTC. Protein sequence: CASSHLRGGWNNEQFF.

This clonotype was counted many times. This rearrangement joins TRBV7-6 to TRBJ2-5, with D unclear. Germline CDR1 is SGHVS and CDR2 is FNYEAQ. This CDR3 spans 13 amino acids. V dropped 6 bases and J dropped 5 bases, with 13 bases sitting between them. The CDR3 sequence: CASSPGPSETQYF. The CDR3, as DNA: TGTGCCAGCAGTCCCGGGCCGTCGGAGACCCAGTACTTC.

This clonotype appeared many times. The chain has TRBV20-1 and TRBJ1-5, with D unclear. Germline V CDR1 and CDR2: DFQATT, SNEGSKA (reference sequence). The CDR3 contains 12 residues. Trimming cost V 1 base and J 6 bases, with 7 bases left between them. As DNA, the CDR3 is TGCAGTGCTAGAGGGGGAAGTCAGCCCCAGCATTTT. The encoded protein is CSARGGSQPQHF.

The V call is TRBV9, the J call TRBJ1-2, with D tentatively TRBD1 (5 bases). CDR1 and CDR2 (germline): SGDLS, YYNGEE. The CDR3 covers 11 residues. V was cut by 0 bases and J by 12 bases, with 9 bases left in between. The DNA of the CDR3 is TGTGCCAGCAGCGTAGCTGGGGCCGACACCTTC. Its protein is CASSVAGADTF.

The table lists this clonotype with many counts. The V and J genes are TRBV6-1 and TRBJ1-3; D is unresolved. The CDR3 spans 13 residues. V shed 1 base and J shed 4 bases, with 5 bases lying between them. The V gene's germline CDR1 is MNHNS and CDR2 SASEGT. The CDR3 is CASSEERGNTIYF. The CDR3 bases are TGTGCCAGCAGTGAAGAACGGGGAAACACCATATATTTT.

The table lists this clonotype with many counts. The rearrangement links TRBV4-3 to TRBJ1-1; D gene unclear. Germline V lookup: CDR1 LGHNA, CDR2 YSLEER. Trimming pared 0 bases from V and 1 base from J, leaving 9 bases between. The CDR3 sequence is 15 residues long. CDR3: CASSQDPGPNTEAFF. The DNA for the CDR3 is TGCGCCAGCAGCCAAGATCCAGGCCCGAACACTGAAGCTTTCTTT.

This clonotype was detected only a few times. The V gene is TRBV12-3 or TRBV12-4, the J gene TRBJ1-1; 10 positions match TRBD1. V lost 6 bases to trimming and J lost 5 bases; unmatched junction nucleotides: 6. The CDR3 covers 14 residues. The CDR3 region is CASRGPGQGTEAFF. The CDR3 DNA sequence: TGTGCCAGCAGGGGCCCGGGACAGGGGACTGAAGCTTTCTTT.

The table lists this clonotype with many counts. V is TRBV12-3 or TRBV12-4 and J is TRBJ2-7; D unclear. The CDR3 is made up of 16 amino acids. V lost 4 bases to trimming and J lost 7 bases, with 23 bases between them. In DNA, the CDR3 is TGTGCCAGCAGTTCCCTCTACATAGGAGATAGGTGGGAGCAGTACTTC. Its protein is CASSSLYIGDRWEQYF.

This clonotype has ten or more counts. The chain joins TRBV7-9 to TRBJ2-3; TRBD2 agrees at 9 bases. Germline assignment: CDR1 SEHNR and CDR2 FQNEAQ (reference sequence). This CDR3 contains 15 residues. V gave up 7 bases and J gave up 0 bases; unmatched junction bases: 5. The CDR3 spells CASTRTSDSTDTQYF. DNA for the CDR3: TGTGCCAGCACCCGGACTAGCGATAGCACAGATACGCAGTATTTT. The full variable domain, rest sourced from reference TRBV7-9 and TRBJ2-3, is DTGVSQNPRHKITKRGQNVTFRCDPISEHNRLYWYRQTLGQGPEFLTYFQNEAQLEKSRLLSDRFSAERPKGSFSTLEIQRTEQGDSAMYLCASTRTSDSTDTQYFGPGTRLTVL.

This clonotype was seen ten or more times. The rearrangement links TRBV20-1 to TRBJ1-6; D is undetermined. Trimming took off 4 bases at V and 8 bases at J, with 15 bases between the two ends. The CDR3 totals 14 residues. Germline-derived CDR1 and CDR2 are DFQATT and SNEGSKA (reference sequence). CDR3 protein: CSATAGGGDSPLHF. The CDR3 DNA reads TGCAGTGCTACTGCAGGAGGAGGTGATTCACCCCTCCACTTT.